A selection of T cell receptor beta chains follows, all from one sample in a study of blood T cell repertoires in COVID-19. Assay used: immunoSEQ multiplex PCR; TCRdb lists only in-frame clones, some missing. The repertoire holds about 150,000 clones, around 90% seen once, with approximately 2.5% in the top ten. Material for sequencing was peripheral blood. These receptors came from a human donor with COVID-19, enrolled during active disease. The donor label of this sample is uncertain. The CDR3 runs from the conserved cysteine through the conserved F or W. A D gene is named only where the DNA matches it firmly. Clone size appears in some rows only: once, few, many, or a class for an expanded clone.

TRBV19	TRBJ1-4	16	-	TRBD1	TGTGCCAGTAGTATAGACCGGACAGGGGCGGGTGAAAAACTGTTTTTT	CASSIDRTGAGEKLFF
TRBV28	TRBJ2-7	11	-	-	TGTGCCAGCAGCTCCTCCTACGAGCAGTACTTC	CASSSSYEQYF
TRBV7-9	TRBJ1-2	13	-	TRBD1	TGTGCCAGCGACTGGACAGGGGATGATGGTGTGACCTTC	CASDWTGDDGVTF
TRBV5-4	TRBJ1-1	13	-	-	TGTGCCAGCAGCTTGCCAGAGAACACTGAAGCTTTCTTT	CASSLPENTEAFF
TRBV10-3	TRBJ2-6	16	once	TRBD2	TGTGCCATCACCCGAGGCGGGAGCTCTGGGGCCAACGTCCTGACTTTC	CAITRGGSSGANVLTF
TRBV5-6	TRBJ2-3	16	-	TRBD2	TGTGCCAGCAGTGATGGGCTAGCGGGGGGAGTCGATACGCAGTATTTT	CASSDGLAGGVDTQYF
TRBV4-1	TRBJ2-6	19	-	TRBD1	TGCGCCAGCAGCCAAGAGCCGGGACAGATCTTCTCTGGGGCCAACGTCCTGACTTTC	CASSQEPGQIFSGANVLTF
TRBV7-9	TRBJ2-5	15	-	TRBD1	TGTGCCAGCAGCCTCTACGACAGGGCACAAGAGACCCAGTACTTC	CASSLYDRAQETQYF
TRBV6-5	TRBJ2-3	14	once	-	TGTGCCAGCAGTAGGCCCGGACTTTCGGATACGCAGTATTTT	CASSRPGLSDTQYF
TRBV25-1	TRBJ1-4	15	-	TRBD1	TGTGCCAGCAGTGGCTCCAGAGACAGGGGCGAAAAACTGTTTTTT	CASSGSRDRGEKLFF
TRBV10-3	TRBJ2-7	15	-	-	TGTGCCATCAGTGAGAACAGGGTGAGCTCCTACGAGCAGTACTTC	CAISENRVSSYEQYF
TRBV10-3	TRBJ1-2	14	-	TRBD1	TGTGCCATCAGCGACAGGGGGCGCGGCTATGGCTACACCTTC	CAISDRGRGYGYTF
TRBV5-1	TRBJ2-3	16	-	-	TGCGCCAGCAGCTTGGGGACAGCATCTAGCACAGATACGCAGTATTTT	CASSLGTASSTDTQYF
TRBV9	TRBJ2-7	13	many	TRBD2	TGTGCCAGCAGCCCGGGGCGGGAGGTCGAGCAGTACTTC	CASSPGREVEQYF
TRBV2	TRBJ1-2	14	-	TRBD1	TGTGCCAGCAGTCAGGACAGGGGGCATGGTGGCTACACCTTC	CASSQDRGHGGYTF
TRBV5-1	TRBJ2-2	17	-	TRBD1	TGCGCCAGCAGCTTGGAGGGACAGGGGGCTTTCACCGGGGAGCTGTTTTTT	CASSLEGQGAFTGELFF
TRBV2	TRBJ1-5	14	-	-	TGTGCCAGCAGTATGGGACATCTCAATCAGCCCCAGCATTTT	CASSMGHLNQPQHF
TRBV3-1/TRBV3-2	TRBJ1-1	15	-	TRBD1	TGTGCCAGCAGCCGCGAGACAGGGAGTAACACTGAAGCTTTCTTT	CASSRETGSNTEAFF
TRBV3-1/TRBV3-2	TRBJ1-1	16	-	-	TGTGCCAGCAGCCCAGGGCCCCCCAGGTCCCGGGCTGAAGCTTTCTTT	CASSPGPPRSRAEAFF
TRBV11-2	TRBJ1-2	17	-	-	TGTGCCAGCAGCGCAAGACCCCCGGGTAGGGGTCGGGATGGCTACACCTTC	CASSARPPGRGRDGYTF
TRBV28	TRBJ2-7	12	-	-	TGTGCCAGCAATTCAGGGTTTTGGGAGCAGTACTTC	CASNSGFWEQYF
TRBV27	TRBJ1-4	14	once	-	TGTGCCAGCAGTCGGGGGAAATTGCAGGAAAAACTGTTTTTT	CASSRGKLQEKLFF
TRBV3-1/TRBV3-2	TRBJ2-7	14	-	-	TGTGCCAGCAGCCCTCGGACGCAGACGGGGGAGCAGTACTTC	CASSPRTQTGEQYF
TRBV5-1	TRBJ2-2	15	-	-	TGCGCCAGCAGCTTGGTGGGTCGGGGAACCGGGGAGCTGTTTTTT	CASSLVGRGTGELFF
TRBV19	TRBJ1-1	15	once	TRBD1	TGTGCCAGTACCCCGACAGGGTGGTTGGACACTGAAGCTTTCTTT	CASTPTGWLDTEAFF
TRBV7-8	TRBJ2-5	15	-	-	TGTGCCAGCAGCTTGGTTCCGGCTAGACAAGAGACCCAGTACTTC	CASSLVPARQETQYF
TRBV19	TRBJ1-2	15	-	-	TGTGCCAGTATAGGCAACCGACAGAACCTCTATGGCTACACCTTC	CASIGNRQNLYGYTF
TRBV27	TRBJ1-1	14	-	-	TGTGCCAGCACCCATGGCAGGGGTGGCACTGAAGCTTTCTTT	CASTHGRGGTEAFF
TRBV5-1	TRBJ2-2	15	-	TRBD1	TGCGCCAGCAGTTCAGGACAGGGACGGACCGGGGAGCTGTTTTTT	CASSSGQGRTGELFF
TRBV10-3	TRBJ2-2	20	-	-	TGTGCCATCAGTGAGCAACACAGTTTCATAGGGGGAAAGAACACCGGGGAGCTGTTTTTT	CAISEQHSFIGGKNTGELFF
TRBV30	TRBJ2-7	17	-	TRBD1	TGTGCCTGGGCAGCCTCCGGGACAGGGGGCTCCTTTTACGAGCAGTACTTC	CAWAASGTGGSFYEQYF
TRBV28	TRBJ2-1	18	-	-	TGTGCCAGCAGTTTGGGATTGGGGCCCCCTACCTCGACCCATGAGCAGTTCTTC	CASSLGLGPPTSTHEQFF
TRBV2	TRBJ2-3	15	-	TRBD2	TGTGCCAGCAGTCCTCTAGCGGGAGTCCCAGATACGCAGTATTTT	CASSPLAGVPDTQYF
TRBV21-1	TRBJ2-5	14	-	-	TGTGCCAGCAGCCTACGTCGACTGGCAGAGACCCAGTACTTC	CASSLRRLAETQYF
TRBV20-1	TRBJ1-1	11	-	-	TGCAGTGTGACAGGCTACACTGAAGCTTTCTTT	CSVTGYTEAFF
TRBV12-3/TRBV12-4	TRBJ2-7	13	-	TRBD2	TGTGCCAGCAGAGCAAGACTAGCCCACGAGCAGTACTTC	CASRARLAHEQYF
TRBV7-9	TRBJ2-2	15	once	-	TGTGCCAGCAGCCTGGCAGCGGTGAACACCGGGGAGCTGTTTTTT	CASSLAAVNTGELFF
TRBV7-9	TRBJ1-1	12	-	-	TGTGCCAGCAGCTTAGAAGGGGCTGAAGCTTTCTTT	CASSLEGAEAFF
TRBV19	TRBJ2-1	18	-	-	TGTGCCAGTAGTATAGCTATTGGATTTGAGCGGCAGGACAATGAGCAGTTCTTC	CASSIAIGFERQDNEQFF
TRBV5-3	TRBJ1-2	13	-	-	TGTGCCAGAAGCGATGGGGGGGGGTATGGCTACACCTTC	CARSDGGGYGYTF
TRBV4-1	TRBJ2-1	17	-	TRBD1	TGCGCCAGCAGCCAATGGACAGGGGGCGACCCCTACAATGAGCAGTTCTTC	CASSQWTGGDPYNEQFF
TRBV30	TRBJ2-5	13	-	TRBD1	TGTGCCTGGGGACAGGGTTTAGGAGAGACCCAGTACTTC	CAWGQGLGETQYF
TRBV5-1	TRBJ1-1	13	-	TRBD1	TGCGCCAGCAGCCCAGGGACAGAACATGAAGCTTTCTTT	CASSPGTEHEAFF
TRBV30	TRBJ2-5	13	-	TRBD1	TGTGCCTGGAGGACAGGGGGCAGGGAGACCCAGTACTTC	CAWRTGGRETQYF
TRBV5-1	TRBJ2-1	14	-	TRBD1	TGCGCCAGCAGCAGGGGGCAGAGATCAGATGAGCAGTTCTTC	CASSRGQRSDEQFF
TRBV3-1/TRBV3-2	TRBJ1-3	15	-	-	TGTGCCAGCAGCCGGGGACTGGGTATAACAAACACCATATATTTT	CASSRGLGITNTIYF
TRBV4-1	TRBJ2-1	16	-	-	TGCGCCAGCAGCCAAGAGCGGCGAGGACTGCACAATGAGCAGTTCTTC	CASSQERRGLHNEQFF
TRBV13	TRBJ1-1	15	once	-	TGTGCCAGCAGCTTAAATACAGTCATGAACACTGAAGCTTTCTTT	CASSLNTVMNTEAFF